The rows below give T cell receptor beta chains drawn from one sample of a study of T-cell memory formation after mild COVID-19. TCRdb used MiXCR to reprocess the 5' RACE reads, holding one entry per CDR3 protein. In the table there are about 250,000 distinct CDR3 sequences, 15% to 17% of which are singletons. The sequenced sample was PBMCs or a T cell subset sorted from them (not recorded which). These TCRs come from an adult woman who had mild COVID-19 (a few samples of this study predate the infection). Cell type and time point are not known. CDR3s include the opening cysteine and the closing phenylalanine or tryptophan. The order of the fields is V gene, CDR3 length, clone size, J gene, D gene, CDR3 protein, CDR3 DNA. The D gene is left open where the match is weak. Size values are once, few and many counts, or a class for expanded clones, and some rows have none.

TRBV18	14	NA	TRBJ2-3	NA	CASSPTGGADTQYF	TGTGCCAGCTCACCCACAGGAGGTGCAGATACGCAGTATTTT
TRBV4-3	15	NA	TRBJ1-4	TRBD1	CASSQQTGSDEKLFF	TGCGCCAGCAGCCAACAGACAGGGTCTGATGAAAAACTGTTTTTT
TRBV5-1	17	NA	TRBJ1-2	NA	CASSLYSGQGQVSGYTF	TGCGCCAGCAGCTTGTATTCGGGACAAGGCCAGGTTTCGGGCTACACCTTC
TRBV29-1	12	few	TRBJ1-1	NA	CSGGQINTEAFF	TGCAGCGGAGGACAGATTAACACTGAAGCTTTCTTT
TRBV27	16	many	TRBJ1-6	TRBD1	CASKSPGTGRDSPLHF	TGTGCCAGCAAGTCCCCTGGGACAGGTCGGGATTCACCCCTCCACTTT
TRBV6-5	16	few	TRBJ2-1	NA	CASSYGINRRGHEQFF	TGTGCCAGCAGTTACGGAATTAATAGAAGGGGTCATGAGCAGTTCTTC
TRBV12-3/TRBV12-4	11	few	TRBJ2-2	NA	CASSWGGELFF	TGTGCCAGCAGCTGGGGCGGGGAGCTGTTTTTT
TRBV5-4	15	NA	TRBJ2-1	TRBD2	CASSSTGRTNNEQFF	TGTGCCAGCAGCTCGACCGGGAGGACCAACAATGAGCAGTTCTTC
TRBV11-2	14	NA	TRBJ1-1	NA	CASSSQGFNTEAFF	TGTGCCAGCAGCTCCCAGGGCTTTAACACTGAAGCTTTCTTT
TRBV18	15	few	TRBJ1-4	NA	CASSPSVSTNEKLFF	TGTGCCAGCTCCCCCTCCGTTTCAACTAATGAAAAACTGTTTTTT
TRBV20-1	16	NA	TRBJ2-7	NA	CSVRGDARRETYEQYF	TGCAGTGTCAGGGGGGATGCGAGGCGGGAAACCTACGAGCAGTACTTC
TRBV10-3	18	few	TRBJ2-6	NA	CAISESVGARAGANVLTF	TGTGCCATCAGTGAGTCCGTGGGCGCGCGGGCTGGGGCCAACGTCCTGACTTTC
TRBV6-1	18	few	TRBJ1-6	TRBD1	CASSDHVPGQGTGSPLHF	TGTGCCAGCAGTGACCACGTCCCGGGACAGGGAACGGGATCACCCCTCCACTTT
TRBV5-1	15	few	TRBJ2-7	TRBD1	CASSFGTGGAYEQYF	TGCGCCAGCAGCTTCGGGACAGGGGGAGCCTACGAGCAGTACTTC
TRBV18	15	NA	TRBJ2-5	TRBD2	CASSPSGGQQETQYF	TGTGCCAGCTCACCTAGCGGGGGCCAACAAGAGACCCAGTACTTC
TRBV19	15	NA	TRBJ2-2	TRBD1	CASRPRDRATGELFF	TGTGCCAGTAGGCCTCGGGACAGAGCCACCGGGGAGCTGTTTTTT